The 23 T cell receptor beta chains presented below share a single source sample, sequenced in a study of tumor-infiltrating lymphocytes in primary liver carcinoma. The source material, roughly 18-30 mg of unsorted bulk tissue, was used to co-extract RNA and DNA. TCR beta cDNA was reverse-transcribed from about 0.45 ug of total RNA. The reaction used a constant-region primer and ProtoScript II reverse transcriptase. Three nested multiplex PCR rounds, a slightly modified ARM-PCR method, built the TCR beta libraries. TRBV1-TRBV30 forward primers and a C-beta reverse primer were used in the first two PCR rounds, which each ran for about 10 cycles. One entry per CDR3 protein, called by TCRdb with MiXCR from the multiplex PCR reads. Among 100,000 to 150,000 distinct CDR3 sequences listed, under 65% were seen once. Sequenced sample: liver tumor tissue from sampling region 3. Described subset: tumor region T3, left-lateral pole. The receptors were gathered from a woman in her sixties with primary liver carcinoma and hepatitis B virus infection.

With regard to this clonotype: A junction boundary mismatches the germline segment, possibly from a read error. The gene calls are TRBV11-2 and TRBJ2-7; D not resolved. The CDR3 has 14 residues. The germline V gene encodes CDR1 SGHAT and CDR2 FQNNGV. The CDR3 nucleotides are TGTATCAGCAGCTTATGGGGTCCGTCCTACGATCAGTACTTC. This gives the protein CISSLWGPSYDQYF.

The rearrangement joins TRBV7-9 to TRBJ2-1, with D hard to call. Germline CDR1 reads SEHNR; CDR2 reads FQNEAQ (reference sequence). The CDR3 consists of 14 residues. Trimming cost V 4 bases and J 10 bases, with 17 bases left between them. CDR3 in amino acids: CASSSYAHGGEQFF. The DNA for the CDR3 is TGTGCCAGCAGCTCCTATGCCCACGGTGGGGAGCAGTTCTTC.

The J gene is TRBJ2-3, the V gene TRBV29-1; D uncertain. V lost 6 bases and J lost 2, with 12 bases in between. The CDR3 has 13 amino acids. Germline lookup yields CDR1 SQVTM and CDR2 ANQGSEA. CDR3 amino acids: CSVMRRNTDTQYF. CDR3 in DNA: TGCAGCGTGATGCGGAGAAACACAGATACGCAGTATTTT.

This clonotype is large within its sample. The V and J genes are TRBV11-2 and TRBJ2-7, with 7 bases fitting TRBD1. Trimming took 4 bases from V and 4 from J; bases not matched to a gene: 10. Germline V gene data show CDR1 as SGHAT and CDR2 as FQNNGV. The CDR3 is 15 residues long. This CDR3 is CASSSHLGQIYEQYF. Here the CDR3 DNA reads TGTGCCAGCAGCTCTCACCTGGGACAGATTTACGAGCAGTACTTC. Filled out from reference TRBV11-2 and TRBJ2-7, the complete variable domain reads EAGVAQSPRYKIIEKRQSVAFWCNPISGHATLYWYQQILGQGPKLLIQFQNNGVVDDSQLPKDRFSAERLKGVDSTLKIQPAKLEDSAVYLCASSSHLGQIYEQYFGPGTRLTVT.

The table lists this clonotype with a few counts. This may be a read error: a much more frequent sequence differs by one nucleotide. The chain combines TRBV29-1 with TRBJ2-1; D possibly corresponds to TRBD2 (6 bases). CDR3 size: 14 residues. Germline CDR1 and CDR2: SQVTM and ANQGSEA. CDR3 in amino acids: CNGVRSGGGNEQFF. CDR3 nucleotides: TGCAACGGGGTCCGGTCCGGGGGTGGCAATGAGCAGTTCTTC.

Turning to this clonotype: This may arise from a read error, as a much more abundant clone is one base away. V and J are TRBV6-5 and TRBJ1-2; 11 bases are a match to TRBD1. Germline lookup yields CDR1 MNHEY and CDR2 SVGAGI. Trimming cost V 6 bases and J 4 bases; bases outside gene matches: 4. This CDR3 has 14 amino acids. The CDR3 DNA reads as TGTGCCAGCAGCCTGGACAGGGGGCCCTATGGCTACACCTTC. It codes for CASSLDRGPYGYTF.

This chain joins TRBV29-1 and TRBJ2-2, with a weak D call TRBD1 (5 bases). With 4 bases removed from V and 5 bases from J, the gap between germline ends came to 20 bases. CDR3 length equals 16 residues. Germline CDR1 SQVTM, CDR2 ANQGSEA. CDR3 protein: CSVGRLGHGNTGELFF. CDR3 DNA sequence: TGCAGCGTTGGAAGACTGGGGCATGGGAATACCGGGGAGCTGTTTTTT.

V is TRBV29-1 and J is TRBJ1-2; tentatively, D is TRBD1 (6 bases). Looked up from germline, CDR1 is SQVTM and CDR2 is ANQGSEA. The CDR3 is 14 residues long. The CDR3 here is CSVPPVDRAGGYTF. CDR3 DNA: TGCAGTGTCCCCCCCGTGGACAGAGCGGGTGGCTACACCTTC.

On this clonotype itself: It may be a read error: a sequence one base away is much more abundant. This chain joins TRBV28 and TRBJ2-5; D possibly corresponds to TRBD2 (6 bases). The CDR3 runs to 14 residues. Looked up from germline, CDR1 is MDHEN and CDR2 is SYDVKM. V was shortened by 10 bases and J by 7 bases, with 22 bases between the two germline ends. The CDR3 sequence is CATGKHRDWGTQYF. CDR3 bases: TGTGCCACCGGAAAGCATCGGGACTGGGGGACCCAGTACTTC.

Comment on this clonotype: Possible read error: a much larger clone is one base away. The rearrangement uses TRBV28 and TRBJ2-7; D remains unclear. The CDR3 covers 11 residues. Germline assignment: CDR1 MDHEN and CDR2 SYDVKM. CDR3 in DNA: TGTTCCAGCAGTGACCCGATGGAGCAGTACTTC. Protein: CSSSDPMEQYF.

Concerning this clonotype itself: A read error may explain this, as a much larger clone is one base away. CDR3 residues: CSVKQEVNTEAFF. The DNA for the CDR3 is TGCAGCGTAAAACAGGAGGTTAACACTGAAGCTTTCTTT. The chain joins TRBV29-1 to TRBJ1-1; TRBD1 might be the D (5 bases). Germline V CDR1 and CDR2: SQVTM, ANQGSEA. This CDR3 is built from 13 residues. Trimming shortened V by 6 bases and J by 2 bases, and 13 bases separated the two germline ends.

As concerns this clonotype: A much larger clone differs by one base, so this may be a read error. V usage is TRBV5-4 and J usage is TRBJ2-3, with 8 bases matching TRBD2. The junction had 13 bases not matched to a gene; V was cut back by 6 bases and J by 4 bases. Germline CDR1 is SGHNT and CDR2 is YYREEE (reference sequence). This CDR3 has 16 residues. This CDR3 reads CASITKGAGGADTQYF. The DNA of the CDR3 is TGTGCCAGCATCACCAAAGGGGCGGGAGGTGCAGATACGCAGTATTTT.

To note about this clonotype: The CDR3 does not close with the conserved phenylalanine or tryptophan, likely indicating a read error. The genes are TRBV12-3 or TRBV12-4 and TRBJ2-3; 11 bases line up with TRBD2. The CDR3 sequence is 15 residues long. The CDR3 nucleotides are TGTGACAGCAGGCAAACTAGCGGGAGTGAGGATACGCAGTATTCT. As protein: CDSRQTSGSEDTQYS.

Concerning this clonotype itself: Relative to the germline gene, one junction end is altered; a read error may explain this. The genes are TRBV7-9 and TRBJ1-4; unclear D gene. The CDR3 has 15 amino acids. Germline lookup yields CDR1 SEHNR and CDR2 FQNEAQ (reference sequence). The CDR3 region has the DNA TGTACCAGCAGCTTAGCGAGCCCGAAGGGTGAAAAACTGTTTTTT. This sequence encodes CTSSLASPKGEKLFF.

To note about this clonotype: A much larger clone lies a single base off, so this may be a read error. The chain couples TRBV12-3 or TRBV12-4 to TRBJ2-5; D is ambiguous. Between the trimmed V and J ends, which lost 4 bases and 4 bases, there was a span of 13 bases. The CDR3 contains 14 residues. The CDR3 protein is CASSYQSWGETQYF. CDR3 nucleotides: TGTGCCAGCAGTTACCAGAGTTGGGGAGAGACCCAGTACTTC.

This clonotype was detected ten times or more. The gene calls are TRBV5-4 and TRBJ1-2, with D uncertain. The ends were cut back, 4 bases at V and 6 bases at J, with 7 bases in the middle. CDR1 is SGHNT, CDR2 YYREEE, per germline (reference sequence). The CDR3 has 11 residues. CDR3 DNA sequence: TGTGCCAGCAGCCCCGGGGATGGCTACACCTTC. It encodes CASSPGDGYTF.

This clonotype was counted many times. This chain uses TRBV5-1 with TRBJ1-6; D unclear. The germline V gene has CDR1 SGHRS and CDR2 YFSETQ. The ends were cut back, 3 bases at V and 10 bases at J, with 14 bases in the middle. The CDR3 is 14 amino acids. The CDR3 is CASSSREQDSPLHF. CDR3 DNA: TGCGCCAGCAGCTCCCGGGAGCAGGACTCACCCCTCCACTTT.

Comment on this clonotype: Likely a read error: the CDR3 ends without its conserved phenylalanine or tryptophan. V is TRBV28 and J is TRBJ2-1; 7 nucleotides agree with TRBD2. The J segment lost 1 base and the V segment lost 10 bases, leaving 7 bases of the junction unmatched. Germline V gives CDR1 MDHEN, CDR2 SYDVKM. The CDR3 covers 14 residues. CDR3: CATGGIISYNEQFL. As DNA, the CDR3 is TGTGCCACCGGGGGGATAATTTCCTACAATGAGCAGTTCCTC.

A word on this clonotype: With a much larger clone just one base away, this may be a read error. The chain uses TRBV5-6 and TRBJ1-5; no clear D. This CDR3 contains 14 residues. The germline gives CDR1 SGHDT, CDR2 YYEEEE. CDR3 amino acids: CACSLGRSNQPQHF. CDR3 DNA: TGTGCCTGCAGCTTGGGCAGGAGCAATCAGCCCCAGCATTTT.

This clonotype showed up just a few times. The genes are TRBV28 and TRBJ1-3; D unresolved. The CDR3 contains 15 residues. The ends were cut back, 2 bases at V and 4 bases at J, with 12 bases in the middle. Germline-derived CDR1 and CDR2 are MDHEN and SYDVKM. CDR3 DNA sequence: TGTGCCAGCAGTTTAAGAGGGTCGGCCGGAAACACCATATATTTT. Translating it yields CASSLRGSAGNTIYF.

A note on this clonotype: The junction differs from germline at one of its ends, possibly a read error. The chain employs TRBV11-2 and TRBJ2-5, with D unclear. CDR3 length equals 14 residues. CDR1 is SGHAT, CDR2 FQNNGV, per germline. This CDR3 is CASSLEFMVEIQYF. The CDR3 DNA reads TGTGCAAGCAGCTTAGAGTTCATGGTTGAGATCCAGTACTTC.

J is TRBJ2-5 and V is TRBV20-1; no reliable D call. Germline V gene sequence: CDR1 DFQATT, CDR2 SNEGSKA (reference sequence). The germline V and J ends were trimmed by 3 bases and 2 bases, with 7 bases remaining between them. The CDR3 extends over 12 amino acids. This chain's CDR3 is CSASVSQETQYF. DNA for the CDR3: TGCAGTGCTAGCGTTAGTCAAGAGACCCAGTACTTC.

As regards this clonotype: At one end the junction does not follow the germline gene, possibly because of a read error. The rearrangement links TRBV10-3 to TRBJ2-5; D is possibly TRBD2 (6 bases). From germline, CDR1 is ENHRY and CDR2 SYGVKD. The CDR3 has 13 amino acids. The CDR3, as DNA: TGTGTCATCAGTGAGACTAGACGGGGGACCCAGTACTTC. This translates into CVISETRRGTQYF.